The T cell receptor (beta chain) described here comes from a study of T cell responses to AZD1222 COVID-19 vaccine. Per the germline V gene, CDR1 is MNHEY and CDR2 is SVGAGI. V lost 2 bases, J lost 8 bases, and 16 bases lay in between. This CDR3 is 15 amino acids long. This table comes from immunoSEQ multiplex PCR, and its TCRdb copy is limited to in-frame clones, with some not included. This table has about 150,000 clones, over 75% appearing once. The chain is built from TRBV6-5 and TRBJ2-1, with D perhaps TRBD2 (5 bases). The clonotype was recovered from an adult who received the MenACWY meningococcal vaccine as a control. The material sequenced was peripheral blood, taken 28 days after the second dose of the MenACWY control vaccine. The CDR3 here is CASSYSASMRHEQFF. As DNA, the CDR3 is TGTGCCAGCAGTTACAGCGCTAGCATGAGACATGAGCAGTTCTTC.